Following are 15 T cell receptor beta chains from one sample sequenced in a study of cytomegalovirus exposure and HLA in healthy donors. PCR used 60 Vbeta primers and 13 Jbeta primers. Method: immunoSEQ multiplex PCR; TCRdb's copy keeps in-frame clones and lacks some. The sample shows 150,000 to 180,000 clones, 75% to 85% of them seen only once. Sequencing input: PBMCs. Every receptor here comes from a man aged 25-45 years in good health and CMV-seropositive.

This clone showed up just once. The V gene is TRBV6-5, the J gene TRBJ1-1; D unclear. This CDR3 has 15 amino acids. CDR1 is MNHEY and CDR2 is SVGAGI in the germline V gene. Trimming removed 2 bases at V and 1 base at J, with 11 bases between. This CDR3 reads CASSYGGSENTEAFF. CDR3 nucleotide sequence: TGTGCCAGCAGTTACGGCGGTTCGGAGAACACTGAAGCTTTCTTT.

This clone was detected only once. The chain uses TRBV27 and TRBJ1-1; maybe TRBD1 (6 bases). Germline V CDR1 and CDR2: MNHEY, SMNVEV (reference sequence). The CDR3 covers 13 residues. With 2 bases removed from V and 5 bases from J, the gap between germline ends came to 9 bases. This CDR3 reads CASSLQQGTEAFF. CDR3 in DNA: TGTGCCAGCAGTTTACAGCAGGGGACTGAAGCTTTCTTT.

This chain uses TRBV30 with TRBJ1-1; TRBD1 matches 12 bases. V shed 8 bases, J shed 5 bases, and the junction held 6 bases outside the gene matches. The germline gives CDR1 GTSNPN, CDR2 SVGIG (reference sequence). The CDR3 consists of 13 residues. CDR3 sequence (DNA): TGTGCCGGGGACAGGGGGCTTGGTACTGAAGCTTTCTTT. Translating gives CAGDRGLGTEAFF.

This rearrangement joins TRBV2 to TRBJ2-6; possibly TRBD2 for D (6 bases). Germline V gene lookup returns CDR1 SNHLY and CDR2 FYNNEI. The CDR3 has 16 amino acids. V dropped 4 bases and J dropped 2 bases, with 12 bases sitting between them. CDR3 protein: CASSAPRETGANVLTF. For the CDR3, the DNA is TGTGCCAGCAGTGCTCCCCGGGAGACTGGGGCCAACGTCCTGACTTTC. Drawing the rest from reference TRBV2 and TRBJ2-6, the complete variable domain is EPEVTQTPSHQVTQMGQEVILRCVPISNHLYFYWYRQILGQKVEFLVSFYNNEISEKSEIFDDQFSVERPDGSNFTLKIRSTKLEDSAMYFCASSAPRETGANVLTFGAGSRLTVL.

CDR3 DNA sequence: TGTGCCAGCAGTCCTATGACAGGGAAGGACTATGGCTACACCTTC. Amino acid sequence: CASSPMTGKDYGYTF. The J gene is TRBJ1-2, the V gene TRBV6-1; 7 bases are a match to TRBD1. The CDR3 spans 15 residues. The germline V gene has CDR1 MNHNS and CDR2 SASEGT. Unmatched junction bases numbered 9, after V lost 5 bases and J lost 3 bases.

The genes are TRBV7-3 and TRBJ2-7; possible D gene TRBD1, 6 bases. Deletions cut 5 bases from V and 0 bases from J, with 11 bases between. The CDR3 runs 14 residues. CDR1 and CDR2 (germline): SGHTA, FQGTGA. The CDR3 spells CASSPDRASYEQYF. The CDR3 nucleotides read TGTGCCAGCAGCCCGGACAGAGCCTCCTACGAGCAGTACTTC.

V and J are TRBV4-2 and TRBJ1-1; D may be TRBD1 (5 bases). The germline V gene has CDR1 LGHNA and CDR2 YNFKEQ. Trimming removed 6 bases at V and 1 base at J, with 12 bases between. This CDR3 contains 14 residues. The CDR3 loop is CASRSQGRNTEAFF. The CDR3 DNA reads as TGTGCCAGCAGGTCTCAGGGTAGGAACACTGAAGCTTTCTTT.

The chain joins TRBV30 to TRBJ1-1; 9 positions match TRBD1. Losses at the gene ends were 3 bases for V and 4 bases for J; bases not matched to a gene: 6. CDR1 is GTSNPN, CDR2 SVGIG, per germline (reference sequence). This CDR3 has 14 residues. Here the CDR3 reads CAWSRDRVGTEAFF. The CDR3 region has the DNA TGTGCCTGGAGCCGGGACAGGGTGGGCACTGAAGCTTTCTTT.

V usage is TRBV7-2 and J usage is TRBJ2-5; 8 bases are a match to TRBD2. Germline loops: CDR1 SGHTA, CDR2 FQGNSA. The V gene end was trimmed by 1 base and the J gene end by 7 bases; junction bases not matched to a gene: 17. The CDR3 runs 18 residues. CDR3 bases: TGTGCCAGCAGCTTAGGCCGGACTAGCAACGCACTTGGGAGGACCCAGTACTTC. Amino acids: CASSLGRTSNALGRTQYF.

In DNA form, the CDR3 reads TGTGCCAGCTCGTCGGACAGGGTGTTTCAGCCCCAGCATTTT. It codes for CASSSDRVFQPQHF. The chain couples TRBV18 to TRBJ1-5; 8 bases line up with TRBD1. V shed 6 bases and J 6 bases; nucleotides not matched to a gene: 7. Germline V lookup: CDR1 KGHSH, CDR2 LQKENI. The CDR3 sequence is 14 residues long.

This chain joins TRBV10-2 and TRBJ1-1; TRBD1 agrees at 8 bases. The CDR3 is made up of 12 amino acids. V dropped 6 bases and J dropped 4; count of bases not matched to a gene: 1. Germline assignment: CDR1 WSHSY and CDR2 SAAADI. The DNA for the CDR3 is TGCGCCAGCAGGACAGGGGCCACTGAAGCTTTCTTT. Encoded protein: CASRTGATEAFF.

V gene TRBV28 combines with J gene TRBJ1-2; a possible D gene is TRBD1 (6 bases). Germline assignment: CDR1 MDHEN and CDR2 SYDVKM. The CDR3 has 15 amino acids. Trimming stripped 3 bases from V and 7 bases from J, with 18 bases between. CDR3 bases: TGTGCCAGCAGTTTGTCGGGGGGGCTCTTTGGTGGCTACACCTTC. Translating it yields CASSLSGGLFGGYTF.

This clone was detected only a few times. The rearrangement uses TRBV6-5 and TRBJ1-2; no clear D. V lost 6 bases and J lost 4, with 18 bases in between. The germline V gene encodes CDR1 MNHEY and CDR2 SVGAGI. CDR3 length equals 15 residues. The CDR3 nucleotides read TGTGCCAGCAGCAGTGACGGATTGGACTTCTATGGCTACACCTTC. Protein product: CASSSDGLDFYGYTF.

This clone has a single count. V gene TRBV18 combines with J gene TRBJ2-1; D not certain. The CDR3 is 14 amino acids. Germline CDR1 and CDR2: KGHSH and LQKENI. V dropped 6 bases and J dropped 0 bases, with 9 bases sitting between them. The CDR3 region has the DNA TGTGCCAGCTCCCGCGAGGTCTCCTACAATGAGCAGTTCTTC. As protein: CASSREVSYNEQFF. Full variable domain (rest looked up from reference TRBV18 and TRBJ2-1): NAGVMQNPRHLVRRRGQEARLRCSPMKGHSHVYWYRQLPEEGLKFMVYLQKENIIDESGMPKERFSAEFPKEGPSILRIQQVVRGDSAAYFCASSREVSYNEQFFGPGTRLTVL.

This clone was seen more than once but under ten times. This chain connects TRBV30 to TRBJ2-7, with 9 positions matching TRBD1. The junction had 6 bases not matched to a gene; V was cut back by 3 bases and J by 6 bases. The CDR3 sequence is 13 residues long. Germline CDR1 and CDR2: GTSNPN and SVGIG (reference sequence). Here the CDR3 DNA reads TGTGCCTGGAGACGGGACAGGGTGGGCGAGCAGTACTTC. It encodes CAWRRDRVGEQYF.